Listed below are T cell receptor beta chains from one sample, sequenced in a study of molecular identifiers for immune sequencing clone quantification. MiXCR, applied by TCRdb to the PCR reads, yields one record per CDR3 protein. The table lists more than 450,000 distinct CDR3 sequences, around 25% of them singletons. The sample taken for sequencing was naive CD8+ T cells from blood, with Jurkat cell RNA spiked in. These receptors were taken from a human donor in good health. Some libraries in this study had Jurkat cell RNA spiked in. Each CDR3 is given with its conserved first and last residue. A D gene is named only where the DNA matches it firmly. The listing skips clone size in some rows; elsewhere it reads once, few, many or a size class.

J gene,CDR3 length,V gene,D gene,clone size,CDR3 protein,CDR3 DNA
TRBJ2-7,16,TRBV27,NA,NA,CASSFYSDGSSYEQYF,TGTGCCAGCAGTTTTTACTCCGACGGGAGCTCCTACGAGCAGTACTTC
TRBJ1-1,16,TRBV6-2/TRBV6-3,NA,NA,CASSPLGGQGDTEAFF,TGTGCCAGCAGTCCCCTCGGGGGGCAAGGGGACACTGAAGCTTTCTTT
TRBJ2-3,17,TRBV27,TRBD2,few,CASSLLGGSPTTDTQYF,TGTGCCAGCAGTTTATTAGGCGGGAGTCCTACCACAGATACGCAGTATTTT
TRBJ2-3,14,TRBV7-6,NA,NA,CASSGLFSTDTQYF,TGTGCCAGCAGCGGACTGTTTAGCACAGATACGCAGTATTTT
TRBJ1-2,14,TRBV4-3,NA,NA,CASSQDDSFYGYTF,TGCGCCAGCAGCCAAGATGACAGTTTCTATGGCTACACCTTC
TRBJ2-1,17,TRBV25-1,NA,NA,CASSEYMGDPPYNAQFF,TGTGCCAGCAGTGAATATATGGGGGACCCGCCATACAATGCGCAGTTCTTC
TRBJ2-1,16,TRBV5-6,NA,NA,CASSPVLGSSYNEQFF,TGTGCCAGCAGCCCCGTTCTGGGGAGCTCCTACAATGAGCAGTTCTTC
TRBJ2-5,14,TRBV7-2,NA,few,CASSLGVGLGTQYF,TGTGCCAGCAGCTTAGGTGTGGGGTTGGGGACCCAGTACTTC
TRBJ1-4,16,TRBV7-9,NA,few,CASSRSVDAVSEKLFF,TGTGCCAGCAGTCGTTCGGTGGACGCTGTCTCGGAAAAACTGTTTTTT
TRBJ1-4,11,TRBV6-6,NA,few,CASRHGEKLFF,TGTGCCAGCCGACATGGAGAAAAACTGTTTTTT
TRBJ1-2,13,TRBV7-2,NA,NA,CASSSGFDYGYTF,TGTGCCAGCAGCTCCGGTTTTGACTATGGCTACACCTTC
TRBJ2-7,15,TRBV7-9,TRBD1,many,CASSLARDRDYEQYF,TGTGCCAGCAGCTTAGCGCGGGACAGGGATTACGAGCAGTACTTC
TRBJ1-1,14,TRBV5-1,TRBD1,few,CASRPGQGDTEAFF,TGCGCCAGCAGGCCAGGACAGGGTGACACTGAAGCTTTCTTT
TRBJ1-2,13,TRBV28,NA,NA,CASRTGPSPGYTF,TGTGCCAGCAGAACGGGACCCTCCCCCGGCTACACCTTC
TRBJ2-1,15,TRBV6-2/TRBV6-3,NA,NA,CASSNNRMEHNEQFF,TGTGCCAGCAGTAACAACAGAATGGAACACAATGAGCAGTTCTTC
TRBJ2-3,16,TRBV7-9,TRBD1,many,CASSLPRGQGGDTQYF,TGTGCCAGCAGCTTACCCCGTGGACAGGGTGGAGATACGCAGTATTTT
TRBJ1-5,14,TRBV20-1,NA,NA,CSARASGGRQPQHF,TGCAGTGCTAGAGCGTCCGGGGGCCGACAGCCCCAGCATTTT
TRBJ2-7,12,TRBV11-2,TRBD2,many,CASTGLANEQYF,TGTGCCAGCACCGGACTAGCGAACGAGCAGTACTTC
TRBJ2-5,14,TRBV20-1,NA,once,CNARVVTLPETQYF,TGCAATGCTAGAGTCGTGACCCTACCGGAGACCCAGTACTTC
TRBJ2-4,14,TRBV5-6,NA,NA,CASSMGYPGNIQYF,TGTGCCAGCAGCATGGGGTATCCTGGAAACATTCAGTACTTC
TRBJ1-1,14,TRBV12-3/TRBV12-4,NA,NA,CASSPVAPGIEAFF,TGTGCCAGCAGTCCCGTCGCCCCGGGGATCGAAGCTTTCTTT
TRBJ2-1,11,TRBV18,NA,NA,CASSRGNEQLF,TGTGCCAGCTCACGGGGCAATGAGCAGCTCTTC
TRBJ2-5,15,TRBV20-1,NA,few,CSASWTAANGWAQYF,TGCAGTGCTAGTTGGACCGCGGCCAACGGCTGGGCCCAGTACTTC
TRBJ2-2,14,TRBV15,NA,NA,CATTMWGRTGELFF,TGTGCCACCACCATGTGGGGTCGGACCGGGGAGCTGTTTTTT
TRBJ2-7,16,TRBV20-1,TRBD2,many,CSARDQLAGVSYEQYF,TGCAGTGCTAGAGACCAACTAGCGGGAGTATCCTACGAGCAGTACTTC
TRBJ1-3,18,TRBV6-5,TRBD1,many,CASSKLQGGYYSGNTIYF,TGTGCCAGCAGTAAACTGCAGGGGGGATACTACTCTGGAAACACCATATATTTT